This is a list of T cell receptor beta chains from one sample in a study of cytomegalovirus exposure and HLA in healthy donors. Method: immunoSEQ multiplex PCR; TCRdb's copy keeps in-frame clones and lacks some. The sample carries approximately 240,000 clones, about three quarters recorded once. Material for sequencing was PBMCs. The receptors here all came from a woman in her sixties in good health and CMV-seropositive. The CDR3 runs from the conserved cysteine through the conserved F or W. A D gene is named only where the DNA matches it firmly. Clone size is given for some rows only: seen once, a few or many times, or a class if the clone is expanded.

V gene	clone size	J gene	D gene	CDR3 protein	CDR3 DNA
TRBV6-4	NA	TRBJ1-2	NA	CASRQGPNYGYTF	TGTGCCAGCAGACAGGGTCCTAACTATGGCTACACCTTC
TRBV6-1	NA	TRBJ2-7	NA	CASSVSAGEQYF	TGTGCCAGCAGTGTTAGCGCCGGCGAGCAGTACTTC
TRBV7-9	NA	TRBJ1-5	NA	CASSSGDSSGNQPQHF	TGTGCCAGCAGCTCCGGAGACAGTTCTGGCAATCAGCCCCAGCATTTT
TRBV6-6	NA	TRBJ1-3	TRBD1	CASQGAGNTIYF	TGTGCCAGTCAGGGGGCTGGAAACACCATATATTTT
TRBV2	NA	TRBJ2-3	NA	CASSARAGADTQYF	TGTGCCAGCAGTGCCAGAGCCGGGGCAGATACGCAGTATTTT
TRBV19	few	TRBJ1-6	NA	CASSIVQGGDNSPLHF	TGTGCCAGTAGTATAGTTCAGGGAGGAGATAATTCACCCCTCCACTTT
TRBV9	NA	TRBJ2-1	TRBD2	CASSVESASGSSRQFF	TGTGCCAGCAGCGTAGAATCGGCTAGCGGGAGTTCACGGCAGTTCTTC
TRBV28	NA	TRBJ1-1	TRBD1	CASSPRDRGLTEAFF	TGTGCCAGCAGTCCCCGGGACAGGGGGCTCACTGAAGCTTTCTTT
TRBV6-6	NA	TRBJ1-6	NA	CASRHYNSPLHF	TGTGCCAGCAGACATTATAATTCACCCCTCCACTTT
TRBV12-5	NA	TRBJ1-2	TRBD1	CASGSDGTGVPRVDYGYTF	TGTGCTAGTGGTTCCGACGGGACAGGGGTCCCCAGGGTGGACTATGGCTACACCTTC
TRBV4-2	NA	TRBJ1-3	NA	CASSQFRANTIYF	TGTGCCAGCAGCCAATTTCGCGCAAACACCATATATTTT
TRBV2	NA	TRBJ2-7	TRBD2	CASSGTSGTYEQYF	TGTGCCAGCAGTGGGACTAGCGGAACCTACGAGCAGTACTTC
TRBV5-5	few	TRBJ2-3	TRBD1	CASRTSGGPDTQYF	TGTGCCAGCAGGACCTCAGGGGGCCCAGATACGCAGTATTTT
TRBV2	NA	TRBJ1-1	TRBD1	CASSPGQASPEAFF	TGTGCCAGCAGTCCTGGACAGGCTAGCCCTGAAGCTTTCTTT
TRBV27	NA	TRBJ2-7	TRBD1	CASSSGQGSYEQYF	TGTGCCAGCAGTTCGGGACAGGGGTCCTACGAGCAGTACTTC
TRBV11-2	NA	TRBJ1-1	NA	CASSLVSVRNTEAFF	TGTGCCAGCAGCTTAGTTTCAGTCCGCAACACTGAAGCTTTCTTT
TRBV6-5	once	TRBJ2-2	NA	CATRAAGTNTGELFF	TGTGCCACCAGGGCAGCGGGTACGAACACCGGGGAGCTGTTTTTT
TRBV5-1	NA	TRBJ2-3	NA	CASSLGQRSVGDTQYF	TGCGCCAGCAGCTTAGGACAGCGCTCAGTCGGAGATACGCAGTATTTT
TRBV27	NA	TRBJ1-4	TRBD1	CASSFLGQDREKLFF	TGTGCCAGCAGTTTTTTGGGACAGGACAGAGAAAAACTGTTTTTT
TRBV7-9	NA	TRBJ1-6	NA	CASSFYPGDSPLHF	TGTGCCAGCAGCTTTTACCCAGGTGATTCACCCCTCCACTTT
TRBV30	NA	TRBJ2-5	TRBD2	CAWTPRGGPKGQYF	TGTGCCTGGACCCCTCGGGGGGGCCCCAAGGGCCAGTACTTC
TRBV30	few	TRBJ2-6	TRBD1	CAWSPWDRGQSGANVLTF	TGTGCCTGGAGTCCATGGGACAGGGGGCAGTCTGGGGCCAACGTCCTGACTTTC
TRBV7-6	NA	TRBJ1-2	TRBD1	CASSPGQGRNTPYGYTF	TGTGCCAGCAGCCCTGGACAGGGTCGGAACACACCCTATGGCTACACCTTC
TRBV7-9	few	TRBJ1-2	NA	CASSPDSYGYTF	TGTGCCAGCAGTCCGGACAGCTATGGCTACACCTTC
TRBV18	NA	TRBJ1-2	TRBD1	CASSGGQGPYGYTF	TGTGCCAGCTCAGGGGGACAGGGGCCCTATGGCTACACCTTC
TRBV4-3	NA	TRBJ1-1	NA	CASSQDRVAEAFF	TGCGCCAGCAGCCAAGACAGGGTCGCTGAAGCTTTCTTT
TRBV6-1	NA	TRBJ2-1	TRBD2	CASYSGTLLGNEQFF	TGTGCCAGCTATAGCGGGACCCTACTCGGGAATGAGCAGTTCTTC
TRBV28	few	TRBJ1-4	NA	CASTSGGRDNEKLFF	TGTGCCAGCACCTCGGGGGGCAGGGACAATGAAAAACTGTTTTTT
TRBV30	few	TRBJ1-3	NA	CAWSVSAGVLISGNTIYF	TGTGCCTGGAGTGTATCGGCGGGGGTTCTCATCTCTGGAAACACCATATATTTT
TRBV18	NA	TRBJ2-7	TRBD1	CASSQGQGEGYEQYF	TGTGCCAGCTCACAAGGACAGGGTGAGGGCTACGAGCAGTACTTC
TRBV11-2	NA	TRBJ1-3	NA	CASSLSVGNTIYF	TGTGCCAGCAGCTTGAGTGTTGGAAACACCATATATTTT
TRBV2	NA	TRBJ1-4	NA	CATTGNEKLFF	TGTGCCACTACAGGGAATGAAAAACTGTTTTTT
TRBV29-1	NA	TRBJ2-7	NA	CSAVQSYEQYF	TGCAGCGCAGTTCAATCCTACGAGCAGTACTTC
TRBV6-1	NA	TRBJ1-4	NA	CASSSGGAGNEKLFF	TGTGCCAGCAGTTCGGGGGGTGCGGGTAATGAAAAACTGTTTTTT
TRBV14	NA	TRBJ2-3	TRBD2	CASSKSGSMPDTQYF	TGTGCCAGCAGCAAGAGCGGGAGCATGCCAGATACGCAGTATTTT
TRBV5-4	NA	TRBJ1-2	TRBD1	CASSRQGRGYGYTF	TGTGCCAGCAGCCGACAGGGGAGAGGATATGGCTACACCTTC
TRBV5-1	NA	TRBJ2-4	TRBD1	CASSLDRGLGGAKNIQYF	TGCGCCAGCAGCTTGGACAGGGGGCTAGGAGGAGCCAAAAACATTCAGTACTTC
TRBV5-1	few	TRBJ1-4	NA	CASSETGTNEKLFF	TGCGCCAGCAGCGAAACAGGGACTAATGAAAAACTGTTTTTT
TRBV7-8	NA	TRBJ1-1	NA	CASSLNPRTAHNTEAFF	TGTGCCAGCAGCTTAAATCCCCGGACAGCGCATAACACTGAAGCTTTCTTT
TRBV19	once	TRBJ1-1	NA	CASSIDSNTEAFF	TGTGCCAGTAGTATTGACAGTAACACTGAAGCTTTCTTT
TRBV4-2	NA	TRBJ2-7	TRBD2	CASSPGASGGIYEQYF	TGTGCCAGCAGCCCGGGGGCTAGCGGGGGGATCTACGAGCAGTACTTC
TRBV7-2	NA	TRBJ1-2	NA	CASSLANGGEKNGYTF	TGTGCCAGCAGCTTAGCTAATGGGGGGGAAAAAAATGGCTACACCTTC
TRBV5-6	NA	TRBJ2-1	NA	CASSQTGTSTYNEQFF	TGTGCCAGCAGCCAAACCGGGACATCCACCTACAATGAGCAGTTCTTC
TRBV7-8	NA	TRBJ1-3	NA	CASTIGSTGLSSGNTIYF	TGTGCCAGCACCATTGGTAGTACGGGACTGAGCTCTGGAAACACCATATATTTT
TRBV19	once	TRBJ2-7	NA	CASSISPGMSYEQYF	TGTGCCAGTAGTATCTCGCCAGGGATGTCCTACGAGCAGTACTTC